A single sample gave rise to the 18 T cell receptor beta chains below, sequenced in a study of T cell responses to AZD1222 COVID-19 vaccine. Measured with immunoSEQ multiplex PCR; TCRdb has only the in-frame clones, and not every one. The table shows about 160,000 clones, with around 94% occurring only once. The source material was peripheral blood, sampled on day 0 of AZD1222 vaccination. The receptors were sampled from an adult in good health.

J is TRBJ1-3 and V is TRBV9; no reliable D call. CDR1 and CDR2 (germline): SGDLS, YYNGEE. This CDR3 contains 15 residues. The V end was cut by 0 bases, the J end by 0 bases, with 7 bases between. The CDR3 nucleotides read TGTGCCAGCAGCGTAGTAAGAGACTCTGGAAACACCATATATTTT. This translates into CASSVVRDSGNTIYF.

This chain joins TRBV6-5 and TRBJ1-2; D is possibly TRBD1 (5 bases). CDR1 and CDR2 (germline): MNHEY, SVGAGI. Trimming took off 4 bases at V and 8 bases at J, with 20 bases between the two ends. CDR3 length equals 15 residues. The CDR3 bases are TGTGCCAGCAGTTTAAACGGGGCCATTACATACGGCTACACCTTC. It is translated as CASSLNGAITYGYTF.

The chain recombines TRBV3-1 (or the pseudogene TRBV3-2) with TRBJ2-5, with D possibly TRBD1 on 6 matching bases. V dropped 3 bases and J dropped 3 bases, with 20 bases sitting between them. Germline V gene sequence: CDR1 LGHDT, CDR2 YNNKEL (reference sequence). The CDR3 loop spans 17 amino acids. The CDR3 loop reads CASSHPRKKQGEETQYF. DNA of the CDR3: TGTGCCAGCAGCCACCCCCGAAAAAAACAGGGTGAAGAGACCCAGTACTTC.

This rearrangement joins TRBV4-2 to TRBJ1-1; D is perhaps TRBD1 (5 bases). The CDR3 is 12 residues long. V shed 2 bases and J shed 10 bases, with 11 bases lying between them. Per germline, CDR1 LGHNA and CDR2 YNFKEQ. The CDR3 loop reads CASSQRGPRAFF. CDR3 in DNA: TGTGCCAGCAGCCAAAGGGGCCCAAGAGCTTTCTTT.

This rearrangement joins TRBV7-9 to TRBJ1-3; D not resolved. The CDR3 totals 15 residues. CDR1 and CDR2 (germline): SEHNR, FQNEAQ (reference sequence). Trimming took 4 bases from V and 6 from J, leaving 16 bases between them. This chain's CDR3 is CASSWTIPSQNTIYF. The CDR3 nucleotides are TGTGCCAGCAGCTGGACCATACCAAGTCAAAACACCATATATTTT.

This rearrangement joins TRBV4-3 to TRBJ2-7; D perhaps matches TRBD2 (6 bases). This CDR3 has 15 residues. Germline CDR1 LGHNA, CDR2 YSLEER. V was pared by 0 bases and J by 7 bases, with 16 bases between. The CDR3 loop is CASSQDYGGTEEQYV. CDR3 DNA: TGCGCCAGCAGCCAAGATTATGGGGGGACTGAGGAGCAGTACGTC.

Here the CDR3 reads CASRGQGYQPQHF. The DNA of the CDR3 is TGTGCCAGCAGGGGACAGGGATATCAGCCCCAGCATTTT. This chain links TRBV6-5 with TRBJ1-5, with 9 bases aligning to TRBD1. V was clipped by 6 bases and J by 5 bases; unmatched bases: 2. CDR3 length equals 13 residues. Germline V gene sequence: CDR1 MNHEY, CDR2 SVGAGI.

The genes are TRBV24-1 and TRBJ2-3; possible D gene TRBD2, 5 bases. V was cut by 5 bases and J by 5 bases, with 19 bases left in between. The germline CDR1 and CDR2 sequences are KGHDR and SFDVKD. CDR3 size: 16 residues. The CDR3 region has the DNA TGTGCCACCAGTGGTGGGATGGGGAGTGAGAGAGATACGCAGTATTTT. Protein: CATSGGMGSERDTQYF.

The rearrangement links TRBV7-9 to TRBJ2-3; 14 bases fit TRBD2. Per the germline V gene, CDR1 is SEHNR and CDR2 is FQNEAQ (reference sequence). The junction had 7 bases not matched to a gene; V was cut back by 3 bases and J by 11 bases. The CDR3 runs 15 residues. The CDR3 reads CASSFLGLAGVGQYF. CDR3 sequence (DNA): TGTGCCAGCAGCTTTCTGGGACTAGCGGGAGTCGGGCAGTATTTT.

The count of this clone is one. The chain uses TRBV7-9 and TRBJ2-1; tentatively, D is TRBD2 (6 bases). The V end was cut by 0 bases, the J end by 6 bases, with 21 bases between. The germline CDR1 and CDR2 sequences are SEHNR and FQNEAQ (reference sequence). CDR3 length: 18 residues. The CDR3 DNA reads TGTGCCAGCAGCTTAGCGGGAGGATATACCACCCCCTCCAATGAGCAGTTCTTC. The encoded protein is CASSLAGGYTTPSNEQFF. Looking up the rest from reference TRBV7-9 and TRBJ2-1 gives the full variable domain: DTGVSQNPRHKITKRGQNVTFRCDPISEHNRLYWYRQTLGQGPEFLTYFQNEAQLEKSRLLSDRFSAERPKGSFSTLEIQRTEQGDSAMYLCASSLAGGYTTPSNEQFFGPGTRLTVL.

The chain employs TRBV2 and TRBJ1-3; 10 bases match TRBD1. The CDR3 runs to 16 residues. V lost 6 bases, J lost 3 bases, and 8 bases stayed unmatched. The germline V gene encodes CDR1 SNHLY and CDR2 FYNNEI. The CDR3 DNA reads TGTGCCAGCAGCGGCGCCGACAGGGGGCGTGGAAACACCATATATTTT. Its translation: CASSGADRGRGNTIYF.

The rearrangement links TRBV7-3 to TRBJ2-3; 9 bases agree with TRBD1. Germline V gene lookup returns CDR1 SGHTA and CDR2 FQGTGA. This CDR3 has 15 residues. V shed 5 bases, J shed 4 bases, and the junction held 7 bases outside the gene matches. CDR3 sequence: CASSVGQGRADTQYF. Written as DNA, the CDR3 is TGTGCCAGCAGCGTGGGACAGGGTAGAGCAGATACGCAGTATTTT.

The rearrangement uses TRBV12-3 or TRBV12-4 and TRBJ1-2, with unresolved D. V shed 3 bases and J shed 5 bases, with 10 bases lying between them. The CDR3 is 13 amino acids. The CDR3 sequence: CASSFPGYYGYTF. DNA of the CDR3: TGTGCCAGCAGTTTCCCCGGGTATTATGGCTACACCTTC.

The rearrangement uses TRBV3-1 (or the pseudogene TRBV3-2) and TRBJ1-4; D remains ambiguous. The germline CDR1 and CDR2 sequences are LGHDT and YNNKEL (reference sequence). The CDR3 length is 11 residues. The germline V and J ends were trimmed by 3 bases and 5 bases, with 1 base remaining between them. Here the CDR3 DNA reads TGTGCCAGCAGCCAGAATGAAAAACTGTTTTTT. Its translation: CASSQNEKLFF.

The chain uses TRBV5-4 and TRBJ2-5, with D unclear. The V end was cut by 4 bases, the J end by 4 bases, with 17 bases between. Germline values: CDR1 SGHNT, CDR2 YYREEE (reference sequence). The CDR3 has 15 residues. This CDR3 reads CASSTTHAAGETQYF. As DNA, the CDR3 is TGTGCCAGCAGCACCACCCATGCAGCCGGAGAGACCCAGTACTTC.

The CDR3 coding sequence is TGTGCCAGCAGTCCCCGGGGGATAGTTCGGGCAGATACGCAGTATTTT. Translation: CASSPRGIVRADTQYF. The chain links TRBV27 to TRBJ2-3; TRBD2 might be the D (6 bases). CDR3 length: 16 residues. Trimming cost V 5 bases and J 4 bases, with 19 bases left between them. Germline V gene data show CDR1 as MNHEY and CDR2 as SMNVEV (reference sequence).

This clone showed up just once. V usage is TRBV5-1 and J usage is TRBJ2-2; TRBD1 aligns across 7 bases. The CDR3 is made up of 15 amino acids. CDR1 is SGHRS and CDR2 is YFSETQ in the germline V gene. Losses at the gene ends were 2 bases for V and 4 bases for J; bases not matched to a gene: 5. The CDR3 DNA reads as TGCGCCAGCAGCTTAATCCAGGGGGTCACCGGGGAGCTGTTTTTT. Its protein is CASSLIQGVTGELFF.

The genes are TRBV21-1 and TRBJ2-7; the table's D call, TRBD2, was not checked against the DNA. TRBV21-1 is termed a pseudogene. This CDR3 region has 15 residues. In nucleotides, the CDR3 is TGTGCCAGCAGCAAAAGACTAGCGGGAGCCTACGAGCAGTACGTC. It translates to CASSKRLAGAYEQYV.